This T cell receptor (beta chain) was sequenced during a study of T cell responses to AZD1222 COVID-19 vaccine. Study-wide findings and caveats: Spike-specific TCR breadth and depth rose after two AZD1222 doses. Only a handful of AZD1222 recipients, about six in all, had baseline seropositivity. Most donors were white British, females outnumbered males, and clonal diversity was possibly underestimated.

Germline V CDR1 and CDR2: MNHEY, SVGAGI. V shed 7 bases and J shed 0 bases, with 15 bases lying between them. The CDR3 extends over 15 amino acids. Only in-frame clones appear in the TCRdb table, and some are missing; sequencing was by immunoSEQ multiplex PCR. The sample carries under 150,000 clones, around 83% recorded once. As concerns this clone: Its antigen remains unknown.

Material: peripheral blood, obtained on day 0 of MenACWY control vaccination. This sequence was found in an adult in good health. This rearrangement joins TRBV6-5 to TRBJ1-1, with D possibly being TRBD1 (5 bases). The CDR3 DNA reads as TGTGCCAGCAAATCGCAGGGCCGCATGAACACTGAAGCTTTCTTT. Amino acids: CASKSQGRMNTEAFF.